This is a list of T cell receptor beta chains from one sample in a study of identical twins. A single record per CDR3 protein comes from TCRdb applying MiXCR to the 5' RACE reads. Seen here are roughly 770,000 distinct CDR3 sequences, 18% observed once, and the top ten hold about an eighth. These data were also reused for a study on T cells expressing NK-cell markers.

Sequenced sample: PBMCs. Receptors originate from a woman under 30 in good health. Both conserved end residues are part of each CDR3. D genes are given only for firm matches. Clone size is stated in some rows and not others, as once, few, many or a class when expanded.

cdr3_length	v_call	j_call	clone_size	d_call	cdr3_aa	cdr3_nt
17	TRBV5-1	TRBJ2-3	few	TRBD2	CASSLAGAGGPTDTQYF	TGCGCCAGCAGCTTGGCCGGAGCGGGGGGGCCGACAGATACGCAGTATTTT
13	TRBV20-1	TRBJ2-5	few	.	CSAIGADQETQYF	TGCAGTGCTATAGGGGCGGATCAAGAGACCCAGTACTTC
13	TRBV9	TRBJ2-7	few	.	CASSVGAGTEQYF	TGTGCCAGCAGCGTAGGAGCAGGGACCGAGCAGTACTTC
14	TRBV3-1	TRBJ1-1	.	.	CASSQVGANTEAFF	TGTGCCAGCAGCCAAGTTGGCGCGAACACTGAAGCTTTCTTT
17	TRBV7-2	TRBJ1-5	.	.	CASSFSAGGNINQPQHF	TGTGCCAGCAGCTTCTCGGCCGGGGGAAATATCAATCAGCCCCAGCATTTT
15	TRBV9	TRBJ2-5	few	.	CASSAGPSPRETQYF	TGTGCCAGCAGCGCAGGGCCCTCCCCCCGGGAGACCCAGTACTTC
13	TRBV5-5	TRBJ1-1	.	.	CASSFPTYTEAFF	TGTGCCAGCAGTTTTCCCACCTACACTGAAGCTTTCTTT
12	TRBV7-2	TRBJ2-1	.	.	CASSFVSDEQFF	TGTGCCAGCAGCTTCGTAAGCGATGAGCAGTTCTTC
13	TRBV29-1	TRBJ2-1	many	.	CSVDSDRDNEQFF	TGCAGCGTAGATTCGGATAGGGACAATGAGCAGTTCTTC
15	TRBV7-8	TRBJ2-2	.	.	CASSLATARTGELFF	TGTGCCAGCAGCTTAGCAACAGCGAGGACCGGGGAGCTGTTTTTT
16	TRBV2	TRBJ2-5	few	.	CASSWESSLSQETQYF	TGTGCCAGCAGTTGGGAGTCTTCCCTCTCGCAAGAGACCCAGTACTTC
14	TRBV3-1	TRBJ2-1	few	.	CASSQVGDGVEQFF	TGTGCCAGCAGCCAAGTCGGAGACGGGGTTGAGCAGTTCTTC
14	TRBV6-1	TRBJ2-3	few	TRBD1	CASRDRGSADTQYF	TGTGCCAGCAGGGACAGGGGGTCGGCAGATACGCAGTATTTT
13	TRBV20-1	TRBJ1-1	.	.	CSALGTQNTEAFF	TGCAGTGCCCTAGGGACACAGAACACTGAAGCTTTCTTT
15	TRBV9	TRBJ2-5	.	.	CASSVSGPPGETQYF	TGTGCCAGCAGCGTATCCGGACCCCCTGGGGAGACCCAGTACTTC
15	TRBV6-1	TRBJ1-2	few	.	CASTPSSRPPYGYTF	TGTGCCAGCACTCCAAGCTCGAGGCCCCCGTATGGCTACACCTTC
13	TRBV20-1	TRBJ2-5	few	.	CSARDVGKETQYF	TGCAGTGCTAGAGATGTGGGGAAAGAGACCCAGTACTTC
18	TRBV11-1	TRBJ2-1	.	TRBD2	CASPRASSGGSSYNEQFF	TGTGCCAGCCCGAGGGCGTCTAGCGGGGGATCTTCATACAATGAGCAGTTCTTC
13	TRBV20-1	TRBJ2-3	many	.	CSARPQLTDTQYF	TGCAGTGCTAGACCACAGCTCACAGATACGCAGTATTTT
15	TRBV30	TRBJ2-3	.	TRBD1	CAWAADRAPADTQYF	TGTGCCTGGGCCGCCGACAGGGCGCCAGCGGATACGCAGTATTTT
14	TRBV5-6	TRBJ1-1	.	.	CASSWGTFNTEAFF	TGTGCCAGCAGCTGGGGGACATTCAACACTGAAGCTTTCTTT
13	TRBV6-1	TRBJ2-7	many	TRBD1	CASRGQGPYEQYF	TGTGCCAGCAGGGGACAGGGACCCTACGAGCAGTACTTC
15	TRBV5-1	TRBJ2-7	few	.	CASRLAPEGGYEQYF	TGCGCCAGCAGACTAGCCCCGGAAGGCGGCTACGAGCAGTACTTC
12	TRBV12-3/TRBV12-4	TRBJ2-7	few	.	CASRKQFYEQYF	TGTGCCAGCAGGAAACAGTTCTACGAGCAGTACTTC
14	TRBV7-9	TRBJ2-1	few	.	CASSLTADYNEQFF	TGTGCCAGCAGCCTAACAGCAGACTACAATGAGCAGTTCTTC
14	TRBV3-1	TRBJ2-1	few	.	CASSQVPLEGEQFF	TGTGCCAGCAGCCAAGTCCCACTAGAAGGTGAGCAGTTCTTC
14	TRBV5-1	TRBJ2-7	few	.	CASSKGRPSYEQYF	TGCGCCAGCAGCAAGGGGCGGCCCTCCTACGAGCAGTACTTC
13	TRBV20-1	TRBJ2-1	.	TRBD2	CSARDGEGHEQFF	TGCAGTGCTAGAGATGGGGAGGGTCATGAGCAGTTCTTC
14	TRBV7-9	TRBJ2-1	few	.	CASSSITRGNEQFF	TGTGCCAGCAGCTCTATTACTAGGGGCAATGAGCAGTTCTTC
16	TRBV28	TRBJ2-3	few	TRBD2	CASSPQVGRDTDTQYF	TGTGCCAGCAGTCCCCAAGTAGGGAGGGACACAGATACGCAGTATTTT
14	TRBV5-1	TRBJ1-1	.	.	CASSSAAGNTEAFF	TGCGCCAGCAGCTCCGCGGCGGGGAACACTGAAGCTTTCTTT
15	TRBV20-1	TRBJ1-1	.	.	CSARSRGGEDTEAFF	TGCAGTGCTAGAAGCAGGGGTGGGGAGGACACTGAAGCTTTCTTT
17	TRBV27	TRBJ2-3	few	TRBD1	CASSLSGTALSTDTQYF	TGTGCCAGCAGTTTATCAGGGACAGCCCTCAGCACAGATACGCAGTATTTT
14	TRBV6-1	TRBJ2-1	.	.	CASMRLSSYNEQFF	TGTGCCAGCATGAGGCTCAGCTCCTACAATGAGCAGTTCTTC
13	TRBV10-3	TRBJ1-1	few	.	CAISEYEGAEAFF	TGTGCCATCAGTGAGTATGAGGGGGCTGAAGCTTTCTTT
15	TRBV6-2/TRBV6-3	TRBJ2-4	.	TRBD1	CASMVGQLKGNIQYF	TGTGCCAGCATGGTGGGACAGTTAAAGGGAAACATTCAGTACTTC
15	TRBV7-2	TRBJ2-3	few	TRBD2	CASSFRLAGSDTQYF	TGTGCCAGCAGCTTCAGACTAGCGGGATCGGATACGCAGTATTTT
17	TRBV14	TRBJ2-7	few	.	CASSQGLGTESSYEQYF	TGTGCCAGCAGCCAAGGATTAGGGACCGAGAGCTCCTACGAGCAGTACTTC
17	TRBV29-1	TRBJ2-3	few	.	CSTPPGSGDLSTDTQYF	TGCAGCACCCCACCGGGGTCCGGGGACCTTAGCACAGATACGCAGTATTTT
15	TRBV5-1	TRBJ2-7	few	TRBD1	CASSIGQDRAYEQYF	TGCGCCAGCAGCATTGGACAGGACAGAGCCTACGAGCAGTACTTC
16	TRBV5-1	TRBJ1-1	few	.	CASSLTKGFRDTEAFF	TGCGCCAGCAGCTTGACTAAGGGGTTTAGGGACACTGAAGCTTTCTTT
18	TRBV10-1	TRBJ2-3	few	.	CASSESGWDSLGTDTQYF	TGCGCCAGCAGTGAGTCTGGGTGGGACTCCCTGGGCACAGATACGCAGTATTTT
16	TRBV7-9	TRBJ2-7	.	.	CASSLRLGPSLGEQYF	TGTGCCAGCAGCTTGAGATTGGGACCCAGCCTCGGTGAGCAGTACTTC
13	TRBV6-1	TRBJ2-7	.	.	CASTRDPRVGQYF	TGTGCCAGCACCCGCGACCCCCGAGTCGGGCAGTACTTC
17	TRBV9	TRBJ2-1	few	TRBD2	CASSSPTSGRQDNEQFF	TGTGCCAGCAGCTCTCCGACTAGCGGGAGGCAGGACAATGAGCAGTTCTTC
15	TRBV20-1	TRBJ2-5	.	TRBD2	CSARDPGGYQETQYF	TGCAGTGCTAGAGATCCGGGGGGGTACCAAGAGACCCAGTACTTC
16	TRBV15	TRBJ2-3	.	TRBD2	CATSPTSGSSTDTQYF	TGTGCCACCAGCCCAACTAGCGGGTCTAGCACAGATACGCAGTATTTT
14	TRBV5-5	TRBJ2-1	few	TRBD1	CASSRRQGENEQFF	TGTGCCAGCAGCCGGCGACAGGGCGAAAATGAGCAGTTCTTC
15	TRBV25-1	TRBJ1-3	.	.	CASSDPRDGGNTIYF	TGTGCCAGCAGTGACCCCAGGGACGGTGGAAACACCATATATTTT
14	TRBV12-3/TRBV12-4	TRBJ1-1	few	.	CASSLGGAGTEAFF	TGTGCCAGCAGTTTAGGCGGGGCGGGCACTGAAGCTTTCTTT
15	TRBV20-1	TRBJ2-1	.	TRBD1	CSARDRVDRANEQFF	TGCAGTGCTAGAGATCGAGTAGACAGGGCTAATGAGCAGTTCTTC
15	TRBV13	TRBJ1-2	.	.	CASSLGAEINYGYTF	TGTGCCAGCAGCTTAGGGGCAGAAATTAACTATGGCTACACCTTC
14	TRBV29-1	TRBJ2-7	.	TRBD1	CSVEFGTGNYEQYF	TGCAGCGTTGAATTTGGGACAGGGAACTACGAGCAGTACTTC
15	TRBV5-1	TRBJ2-3	.	TRBD1	CASSWTGTGGDTQYF	TGCGCCAGCAGCTGGACCGGGACAGGGGGCGATACGCAGTATTTT
13	TRBV20-1	TRBJ2-1	.	.	CSARDPLYNEQFF	TGCAGTGCTAGAGATCCCCTATACAATGAGCAGTTCTTC
11	TRBV20-1	TRBJ1-2	few	.	CSAPLNYGYTF	TGCAGTGCCCCACTGAACTATGGCTACACCTTC